The following is a T cell receptor beta chain sequence with its context. The data originate from a study of cytomegalovirus exposure and HLA in healthy donors. This CDR3 comprises 19 residues. Per germline, CDR1 SGHNT and CDR2 YENEEA. With V trimmed by 2 bases and J by 2 bases, 13 bases remained unmatched. Libraries were prepared by immunoSEQ multiplex PCR; TCRdb keeps only in-frame clonotypes and omits some of them. The table shows some 170,000 clones, with approximately 87% occurring only once. The V gene is TRBV11-3, the J gene TRBJ2-3; 10 bases map to TRBD2. The sequence was collected from a woman aged 25 to 39 in good health and CMV-seronegative. Material: PBMCs. The CDR3 DNA reads as TGTGCCAGCAGCTTATCTAAACCCGGGACTAGCGCAACCACAGATACGCAGTATTTT. It codes for CASSLSKPGTSATTDTQYF.